This passage covers 22 T cell receptor beta chains from one sample sequenced in a study of blood T cell repertoires in COVID-19. Using immunoSEQ multiplex PCR, the repertoire was profiled, and TCRdb retains in-frame clones only, with some absent. The sample shows about 140,000 clones, around 73% of them seen only once. Sequencing was done on a sample of peripheral blood. The receptor set was obtained from a woman aged 45-65 years with active or convalescent COVID-19.

This clone was seen a few times. The rearrangement joins TRBV7-3 to TRBJ1-6; D perhaps matches TRBD1 (6 bases). V lost 2 bases, J lost 6 bases, and 14 bases lay in between. The CDR3 length is 16 residues. From germline, CDR1 is SGHTA and CDR2 FQGTGA. CDR3 amino acids: CASSLGPTGSNSPLHF. CDR3 DNA: TGTGCCAGCAGCTTAGGTCCGACAGGATCTAATTCACCCCTCCACTTT.

The chain recombines TRBV5-1 with TRBJ2-1; tentative D call: TRBD2 (5 bases). The germline V and J ends were trimmed by 7 bases and 6 bases, with 8 bases remaining between them. Germline CDR1 SGHRS, CDR2 YFSETQ. The CDR3 is made up of 11 amino acids. The CDR3 spells CASGEGNEQFF. In nucleotides, the CDR3 is TGCGCCAGCGGCGAGGGCAATGAGCAGTTCTTC.

This chain links TRBV6-1 with TRBJ2-3; TRBD2 matches 8 bases. The CDR3 extends over 13 amino acids. J was trimmed by 7 bases and V by 3 bases; bases with no gene match: 3. Per germline, CDR1 MNHNS and CDR2 SASEGT. CDR3 in DNA: TGTGCCAGCAGTGATAGCGGGAAAAATACGCAGTATTTT. As protein: CASSDSGKNTQYF.

The chain uses TRBV7-3 and TRBJ2-3; no definite D call. This CDR3 comprises 14 residues. In germline, CDR1 is SGHTA, CDR2 FQGTGA. Trimming took off 3 bases at V and 2 bases at J, with 9 bases between the two ends. In DNA, the CDR3 is TGTGCCAGCAGCTTTGCCGGGTACACAGATACGCAGTATTTT. Translating it yields CASSFAGYTDTQYF.

V is TRBV19 and J is TRBJ1-1; 7 bases are shared with TRBD1. Looked up from germline, CDR1 is LNHDA and CDR2 is SQIVND (reference sequence). J lost 0 bases, V lost 7 bases, and 11 bases had no gene match. The CDR3 loop spans 16 amino acids. The CDR3 region has the DNA TGTGCCAGTAACCCTCGGGACAGAAGGATGAACACTGAAGCTTTCTTT. Translating it yields CASNPRDRRMNTEAFF.

The chain is built from TRBV15 and TRBJ1-2; 9 bases match TRBD1. The CDR3 contains 15 residues. CDR1 is LNHNV, CDR2 YYDKDF, per germline (reference sequence). Trimming took 3 bases from V and 6 from J; bases not matched to a gene: 8. The CDR3 sequence: CATSSRGTGLNGYTF. Written as DNA, the CDR3 is TGTGCCACCAGCAGCCGAGGGACAGGGTTAAATGGCTACACCTTC. Using reference TRBV15 and TRBJ1-2 for the parts outside the CDR3, the full variable domain is DAMVIQNPRYQVTQFGKPVTLSCSQTLNHNVMYWYQQKSSQAPKLLFHYYDKDFNNEADTPDNFQSRRPNTSFCFLDIRSPGLGDTAMYLCATSSRGTGLNGYTFGSGTRLTVV.

The V call is TRBV11-1, the J call TRBJ1-6; no definite D call. CDR3 size: 12 residues. CDR1 is SGHAT, CDR2 FQDESV, per germline (reference sequence). The V end lost 1 base, the J end lost 10 bases, and 5 bases lay between the germline ends. CDR3: CASSLGGSPLHF. CDR3 in DNA: TGTGCCAGCAGCTTAGGAGGCTCACCCCTCCACTTT. Looking up the rest from reference TRBV11-1 and TRBJ1-6 gives the full variable domain: EAEVAQSPRYKITEKSQAVAFWCDPISGHATLYWYRQILGQGPELLVQFQDESVVDDSQLPKDRFSAERLKGVDSTLKIQPAELGDSAMYLCASSLGGSPLHFGNGTRLTVT.

The chain couples TRBV6-5 to TRBJ1-4; 10 nucleotides line up with TRBD1. The germline V gene has CDR1 MNHEY and CDR2 SVGAGI. This CDR3 has 15 amino acids. Trimming at V came to 7 bases and at J to 8 bases, leaving 10 bases not matched to a gene. CDR3 DNA sequence: TGTGCCAGCACCGGGACAGGGGTGTGGGGAGAAAAACTGTTTTTT. Protein product: CASTGTGVWGEKLFF.

The rearrangement joins TRBV5-5 to TRBJ2-3, with TRBD2 identical over 9 bases. Per germline, CDR1 SGHKS and CDR2 YYEKEE (reference sequence). The CDR3 spans 16 residues. The trim removed 4 bases at V and 3 bases at J, leaving 9 bases unmatched. The CDR3 is CASSPIAGATTDTQYF. CDR3 bases: TGTGCCAGCAGCCCGATAGCGGGAGCCACGACAGATACGCAGTATTTT.

The chain combines TRBV7-8 with TRBJ2-5; D might be TRBD2 (6 bases). V shed 0 bases and J shed 4 bases, with 12 bases lying between them. The CDR3 has 15 residues. Germline CDR1 and CDR2: SGHVS and FQNEAQ. CDR3 sequence: CASSLASGEVETQYF. CDR3 DNA: TGTGCCAGCAGCTTAGCATCGGGGGAGGTAGAGACCCAGTACTTC.

The rearrangement links TRBV7-9 to TRBJ2-2; tentatively, D is TRBD2 (5 bases). The V end lost 5 bases, the J end lost 4 bases, and 14 bases lay between the germline ends. CDR1 SEHNR and CDR2 FQNEAQ come from the germline V gene (reference sequence). The CDR3 is 15 amino acids. CDR3 in amino acids: CASSPSAGLTGELFF. The CDR3 DNA reads as TGTGCCAGCAGCCCCAGTGCGGGTCTCACCGGGGAGCTGTTTTTT.

The chain carries TRBV9 and TRBJ1-3; a weak D match, TRBD1 (5 bases). This CDR3 contains 15 residues. Germline V gene sequence: CDR1 SGDLS, CDR2 YYNGEE. Trimming took 4 bases from V and 2 from J, leaving 13 bases between them. The CDR3 is CASSYRTGPGNTIYF. CDR3 in DNA: TGTGCCAGCAGCTATCGTACAGGACCTGGAAACACCATATATTTT.

The rearrangement joins TRBV7-6 to TRBJ1-3; D not resolved. This CDR3 is 12 amino acids long. Germline lookup yields CDR1 SGHVS and CDR2 FNYEAQ. Trimming left V 4 bases short and J 3 bases short, with 4 bases between. CDR3 coding DNA: TGTGCCAGCAGCTCCTATGGAAACACCATATATTTT. Amino acids: CASSSYGNTIYF.

V is TRBV6-5 and J is TRBJ1-2; TRBD1 aligns across 10 bases. Germline V gene sequence: CDR1 MNHEY, CDR2 SVGAGI. The CDR3 runs to 14 residues. V was clipped by 7 bases and J by 8 bases; unmatched bases: 10. CDR3 in DNA: TGTGCCAGCAATCCGGACAGGGGGGTGGGAGGCTACACCTTC. Its translation is CASNPDRGVGGYTF.

This chain joins TRBV3-1 (or the pseudogene TRBV3-2) and TRBJ1-2; 7 positions match TRBD1. V dropped 4 bases and J dropped 4; count of bases not matched to a gene: 9. CDR1 and CDR2 (germline): LGHDT, YNNKEL (reference sequence). This CDR3 spans 15 amino acids. DNA for the CDR3: TGTGCCAGCAGCCGGGGAACAGGGGCCAGCTATGGCTACACCTTC. Translating it yields CASSRGTGASYGYTF.

The chain joins TRBV9 to TRBJ2-1; 12 bases line up with TRBD2. Trimming cost V 3 bases and J 6 bases; bases outside gene matches: 4. There are 15 residues in the CDR3. The germline CDR1 and CDR2 sequences are SGDLS and YYNGEE. CDR3 amino acids: CASSASGGVGNEQFF. The CDR3 DNA sequence: TGTGCCAGCAGCGCTAGCGGGGGGGTCGGCAATGAGCAGTTCTTC.

The J gene is TRBJ1-5, the V gene TRBV11-3, with 9 nucleotides matching TRBD1. The ends lost 5 bases at V and 6 bases at J; junction bases unmatched: 11. CDR1 is SGHNT and CDR2 is YENEEA in the germline V gene. The length of the CDR3 is 16 residues. CDR3 nucleotides: TGTGCCAGCAGCATAATCCGGGACAGGGATGGTCAGCCCCAGCATTTT. It specifies CASSIIRDRDGQPQHF.

This clone was counted a few times. The CDR3 DNA is TGTGCCAGCAGCCCCACCCAGGGGGCTCGTTCACCCCTCCACTTT. It translates to CASSPTQGARSPLHF. The J gene is TRBJ1-6, the V gene TRBV7-9; 8 bases line up with TRBD1. The CDR3 runs 15 residues. With 5 bases clipped from V and 9 bases from J, the junction kept 9 bases outside the gene matches. Looked up from germline, CDR1 is SEHNR and CDR2 is FQNEAQ (reference sequence). The full variable domain, rest sourced from reference TRBV7-9 and TRBJ1-6, is DTGVSQNPRHKITKRGQNVTFRCDPISEHNRLYWYRQTLGQGPEFLTYFQNEAQLEKSRLLSDRFSAERPKGSFSTLEIQRTEQGDSAMYLCASSPTQGARSPLHFGNGTRLTVT.

This clone was observed once. This chain links TRBV10-2 with TRBJ2-7; a possible D gene is TRBD1 (6 bases). V lost 6 bases and J 1 base, leaving 10 bases between the germline ends. Germline V gene sequence: CDR1 WSHSY, CDR2 SAAADI. CDR3 length: 13 residues. Here the CDR3 DNA reads TGCGCCAGCAGACGGGACACTTCCTACGAGCAGTACTTC. Protein sequence: CASRRDTSYEQYF.

V gene TRBV4-2 combines with J gene TRBJ2-3, with 14 bases fitting TRBD2. CDR3 length equals 17 residues. J lost 5 bases, V lost 3 bases, and 7 bases had no gene match. Germline V gene lookup returns CDR1 LGHNA and CDR2 YNFKEQ. The CDR3 bases are TGTGCCAGCAGCCAGTCGACTAGCGGGAGGGCCAAAGATACGCAGTATTTT. It yields the protein CASSQSTSGRAKDTQYF.

V is TRBV7-2 and J is TRBJ2-7, with 8 positions matching TRBD1. Germline lookup yields CDR1 SGHTA and CDR2 FQGNSA. Trimming removed 4 bases from V and 2 bases from J; junction bases left unmatched: 13. There are 17 residues in the CDR3. The CDR3 is CASSSAQGAALAYEQYF. Written as DNA, the CDR3 is TGTGCCAGCAGCTCCGCCCAGGGGGCGGCCCTCGCCTACGAGCAGTACTTC. Drawing the rest from reference TRBV7-2 and TRBJ2-7, the complete variable domain is GAGVSQSPSNKVTEKGKDVELRCDPISGHTALYWYRQSLGQGLEFLIYFQGNSAPDKSGLPSDRFSAERTGGSVSTLTIQRTQQEDSAVYLCASSSAQGAALAYEQYFGPGTRLTVT.

The J gene is TRBJ2-5, the V gene TRBV11-3, with D perhaps matching TRBD1 (6 bases). The CDR3 is 14 amino acids. Per germline, CDR1 SGHNT and CDR2 YENEEA. V lost 3 bases, J lost 7 bases, and 15 bases lay in between. The CDR3 spells CASSFQGDTGTQYF. The CDR3 DNA sequence: TGTGCCAGCAGCTTTCAAGGGGACACCGGGACCCAGTACTTC.